This record looks at one T cell receptor (beta chain) sequence and its context. The sample originates from a study of chemoradiotherapy in HPV16-positive cancers. Germline values: CDR1 GTSNPN, CDR2 SVGIG (reference sequence). Trimming took 2 bases from V and 6 from J, leaving 14 bases between them. The CDR3 length is 13 residues. Measured with immunoSEQ multiplex PCR; TCRdb has only the in-frame clones, and not every one. This table has fewer than 16,000 clones, around 80% appearing once. The chain joins TRBV30 to TRBJ2-7, with unresolved D. The receptor's source is a human donor with HPV-associated anogenital cancer. This sample was obtained from a patient who underwent chemoradiotherapy. The CDR3 here is CAWSFSLLGEQYF. The CDR3 nucleotides are TGTGCCTGGAGTTTTTCACTGCTCGGCGAGCAGTACTTC. Filled out from reference TRBV30 and TRBJ2-7, the complete variable domain reads SQTIHQWPATLVQPVGSPLSLECTVEGTSNPNLYWYRQAAGRGLQLLFYSVGIGQISSEVPQNLSASRPQDRQFILSSKKLLLSDSGFYLCAWSFSLLGEQYFGPGTRLTVT.